The 30 T cell receptor beta chains presented below share a single source sample, sequenced in a study of OX40 agonist ivuxolimab in advanced cancers. Using immunoSEQ multiplex PCR, the repertoire was profiled, and TCRdb retains in-frame clones only, with some absent. This table has roughly 73,000 clones, around 88% appearing once. The sequenced sample was CD4+ or CD8+ T cells sorted from blood, obtained in a trial of the OX40 agonist ivuxolimab. These TCRs come from an adult with an advanced solid tumor such as melanoma, head and neck, liver or kidney cancer.

This chain links TRBV19 with TRBJ1-2; D may be TRBD1 (6 bases). The CDR3 totals 11 residues. CDR1 is LNHDA, CDR2 SQIVND, per germline (reference sequence). Trimming pared 3 bases from V and 8 bases from J, leaving 7 bases between. The CDR3 DNA reads as TGTGCCAGTAGTATTGGGACAGGCTACACCTTC. Protein sequence: CASSIGTGYTF.

This clone came up once. The chain has TRBV9 and TRBJ2-1; D is undetermined. Trimming pared 4 bases from V and 1 base from J, leaving 6 bases between. Looked up from germline, CDR1 is SGDLS and CDR2 is YYNGEE. The CDR3 runs 13 residues. The CDR3 DNA follows: TGTGCCAGCAGCCCGGGTTCCTACAATGAGCAGTTCTTC. Translating gives CASSPGSYNEQFF.

DNA of the CDR3: TGCGCCAGCAGCTTCGGACAGGGGGCAGCATACGAGCAGTACTTC. This encodes CASSFGQGAAYEQYF. This chain links TRBV5-1 with TRBJ2-7; 11 positions match TRBD1. Unmatched junction bases numbered 5, after V lost 2 bases and J lost 4 bases. This CDR3 contains 15 residues. Per germline, CDR1 SGHRS and CDR2 YFSETQ.

The genes are TRBV27 and TRBJ2-5; D perhaps matches TRBD1 (5 bases). V was shortened by 5 bases and J by 7 bases, with 11 bases between the two germline ends. The CDR3 totals 12 residues. Germline assignment: CDR1 MNHEY and CDR2 SMNVEV (reference sequence). This chain's CDR3 is CASSLFQGTQYF. CDR3 sequence (DNA): TGTGCCAGCAGTCTTTTTCAGGGGACCCAGTACTTC.

CDR3 nucleotide sequence: TGTGCCAGCAGCTTAGCGCTAGACTCCTACGAGCAGTACTTC. It yields the protein CASSLALDSYEQYF. The chain has TRBV7-6 and TRBJ2-7; no firm D call. Trimming shortened V by 0 bases and J by 0 bases, and 6 bases separated the two germline ends. Germline CDR1 SGHVS, CDR2 FNYEAQ. This CDR3 is 14 amino acids long.

CDR3: CASSLDYEKLFF. CDR3 bases: TGTGCCAGTTCCCTTGATTATGAAAAACTGTTTTTT. The chain carries TRBV28 and TRBJ1-4, with D uncertain. The germline V gene has CDR1 MDHEN and CDR2 SYDVKM. The ends were cut back, 9 bases at V and 6 bases at J, with 11 bases in the middle. The CDR3 has 12 residues. Together with reference TRBV28 and TRBJ1-4, the CDR3 gives the full variable domain: DVKVTQSSRYLVKRTGEKVFLECVQDMDHENMFWYRQDPGLGLRLIYFSYDVKMKEKGDIPEGYSVSREKKERFSLILESASTNQTSMYLCASSLDYEKLFFGSGTQLSVL.

The chain employs TRBV18 and TRBJ2-3, with 12 bases fitting TRBD2. Germline values: CDR1 KGHSH, CDR2 LQKENI. This CDR3 is 15 amino acids long. J gave up 4 bases and V 4 bases, and 3 bases lay outside the gene matches. CDR3 in amino acids: CASSRLAGASDTQYF. The CDR3 DNA follows: TGTGCCAGCTCACGACTAGCGGGAGCCTCAGATACGCAGTATTTT.

The V gene is TRBV18, the J gene TRBJ2-2, with a possible D match to TRBD2 (5 bases). Trimming removed 3 bases at V and 6 bases at J, with 14 bases between. Germline CDR1 is KGHSH and CDR2 is LQKENI. CDR3 length: 15 residues. CDR3 loop: CASSPARGFAGELFF. CDR3 bases: TGTGCCAGCTCACCGGCTCGGGGATTTGCCGGGGAGCTGTTTTTT.

This chain uses TRBV7-9 with TRBJ1-2; a weak D match, TRBD1 (6 bases). The length of the CDR3 is 14 residues. The germline V gene encodes CDR1 SEHNR and CDR2 FQNEAQ (reference sequence). The ends were cut back, 5 bases at V and 7 bases at J, with 17 bases in the middle. The CDR3 loop reads CASSPDGGQFGYTF. For the CDR3, the DNA is TGTGCCAGCAGCCCCGACGGGGGGCAATTTGGCTACACCTTC.

The rearrangement uses TRBV28 and TRBJ1-5; D perhaps matches TRBD1 (5 bases). V was cut by 5 bases and J by 6 bases, with 20 bases left in between. Germline-derived CDR1 and CDR2 are MDHEN and SYDVKM. The CDR3 is made up of 16 amino acids. The DNA of the CDR3 is TGTGCCAGCAGTCCCCGGGACGGCCGACGGAGTCAGCCCCAGCATTTT. Its translation is CASSPRDGRRSQPQHF.

The V and J genes are TRBV6-4 and TRBJ1-2; D is unresolved. CDR1 is MRHNA, CDR2 SNTAGT, per germline. Deletions cut 6 bases from V and 5 bases from J, with 13 bases between. CDR3 length: 13 amino acids. CDR3 residues: CASRNPGGYGYTF. CDR3 in DNA: TGTGCCAGCAGGAACCCGGGAGGGTATGGCTACACCTTC.

This clone was observed a few times. V usage is TRBV12-5 and J usage is TRBJ2-1; D tentatively reads TRBD1 or TRBD2 (5 bases each). The V gene lost 5 bases and the J gene lost 4 bases, with 21 bases spanning the gap. The CDR3 spans 17 residues. CDR1 and CDR2 from the germline V gene are LGHNT and FRNRAP. The CDR3 DNA reads TGTGCTAGTGGTCCGGAAACAGGATATGGGGGTTACAATGAGCAGTTCTTC. It codes for CASGPETGYGGYNEQFF. Full variable domain (rest looked up from reference TRBV12-5 and TRBJ2-1): DARVTQTPRHKVTEMGQEVTMRCQPILGHNTVFWYRQTMMQGLELLAYFRNRAPLDDSGMPKDRFSAEMPDATLATLKIQPSEPRDSAVYFCASGPETGYGGYNEQFFGPGTRLTVL.

The chain links TRBV6-1 to TRBJ2-7; no firm D call. V was pared by 6 bases and J by 2 bases, with 14 bases between. The CDR3 contains 14 residues. The germline CDR1 and CDR2 sequences are MNHNS and SASEGT. CDR3 in amino acids: CASRPGLSTYEQYF. The CDR3 DNA is TGTGCCAGCAGGCCCGGCCTGTCCACCTACGAGCAGTACTTC.

The V gene is TRBV9, the J gene TRBJ1-2; D is undetermined. The V end was cut by 3 bases, the J end by 8 bases, with 8 bases between. CDR1 and CDR2 (germline): SGDLS, YYNGEE. The CDR3 length is 11 residues. CDR3 in amino acids: CASSASGGYTF. Here the CDR3 DNA reads TGTGCCAGCAGCGCCTCGGGAGGCTACACCTTC. Looking up the rest from reference TRBV9 and TRBJ1-2 gives the full variable domain: DSGVTQTPKHLITATGQRVTLRCSPRSGDLSVYWYQQSLDQGLQFLIQYYNGEERAKGNILERFSAQQFPDLHSELNLSSLELGDSALYFCASSASGGYTFGSGTRLTVV.

The chain recombines TRBV28 with TRBJ1-3; D perhaps matches TRBD1 (5 bases). The V end lost 7 bases, the J end lost 3 bases, and 19 bases lay between the germline ends. Germline V CDR1 and CDR2: MDHEN, SYDVKM. This CDR3 contains 16 residues. The CDR3 nucleotides are TGTGCCAGCAATTCCCCCAGGGTAGAGGATGGAAACACCATATATTTT. Its protein product is CASNSPRVEDGNTIYF.

This clone appeared a few times. This chain joins TRBV13 and TRBJ1-1; D gene unclear. The ends were cut back, 5 bases at V and 0 bases at J, with 10 bases in the middle. The CDR3 extends over 14 amino acids. The germline V gene has CDR1 PRHDT and CDR2 FYEKMQ (reference sequence). This chain's CDR3 is CASSISGLNTEAFF. Here the CDR3 DNA reads TGTGCCAGCAGCATATCGGGTCTGAACACTGAAGCTTTCTTT.

V is TRBV28 and J is TRBJ2-7; D is perhaps TRBD2 (5 bases). The CDR3 extends over 16 amino acids. V gave up 2 bases and J gave up 2 bases, with 16 bases separating them. Germline-derived CDR1 and CDR2 are MDHEN and SYDVKM. The CDR3 sequence is CASSLGAASFTYEQYF. The CDR3 DNA follows: TGTGCCAGCAGTTTAGGCGCGGCTAGCTTTACCTACGAGCAGTACTTC. Full variable domain (rest looked up from reference TRBV28 and TRBJ2-7): DVKVTQSSRYLVKRTGEKVFLECVQDMDHENMFWYRQDPGLGLRLIYFSYDVKMKEKGDIPEGYSVSREKKERFSLILESASTNQTSMYLCASSLGAASFTYEQYFGPGTRLTVT.

The chain uses TRBV6-5 and TRBJ1-6; 9 bases are shared with TRBD1. The CDR3 totals 14 residues. Losses at the gene ends were 5 bases for V and 8 bases for J; bases not matched to a gene: 4. Germline CDR1 and CDR2: MNHEY and SVGAGI. CDR3 in amino acids: CASSDRDRDSPLHF. The CDR3 DNA reads TGTGCCAGCAGTGACCGGGACAGGGATTCACCCCTCCACTTT.

The chain has TRBV6-6 and TRBJ1-2; D is perhaps TRBD1 (6 bases). V was cut by 5 bases and J by 4 bases, with 11 bases left in between. The length of the CDR3 is 13 residues. Germline CDR1 is MNHNY and CDR2 is SVGAGI (reference sequence). The CDR3 DNA follows: TGTGCCAGCAGTCCAGGGGTACTCTATGGCTACACCTTC. Protein product: CASSPGVLYGYTF.

The chain employs TRBV2 and TRBJ2-3; D call uncertain. The CDR3 spans 12 residues. Trimming stripped 5 bases from V and 6 bases from J, with 9 bases between. CDR1 is SNHLY, CDR2 FYNNEI, per germline. CDR3: CASSLAADTQYF. Written as DNA, the CDR3 is TGTGCCAGCAGTTTGGCGGCGGATACGCAGTATTTT.

This chain links TRBV2 with TRBJ1-1; 8 bases line up with TRBD1. The V gene end was trimmed by 6 bases and the J gene end by 7 bases; junction bases not matched to a gene: 10. CDR1 SNHLY and CDR2 FYNNEI come from the germline V gene. This CDR3 region has 14 residues. The CDR3 DNA is TGTGCCAGCAGAACCCAGACAGGGGTGGTTGAAGCTTTCTTT. It specifies CASRTQTGVVEAFF.

V usage is TRBV5-4 and J usage is TRBJ2-1, with D tentatively TRBD2 (5 bases). The germline V and J ends were trimmed by 2 bases and 2 bases, with 11 bases remaining between them. Germline values: CDR1 SGHNT, CDR2 YYREEE (reference sequence). The CDR3 length is 15 residues. CDR3 protein: CASSFLSGTYNEQFF. The CDR3 nucleotides are TGTGCCAGCAGCTTCCTGAGCGGTACCTACAATGAGCAGTTCTTC.

This chain uses TRBV18 with TRBJ1-3; a possible D gene is TRBD1 (5 bases). Germline lookup yields CDR1 KGHSH and CDR2 LQKENI. The germline V and J ends were trimmed by 3 bases and 0 bases, with 9 bases remaining between them. This CDR3 has 15 amino acids. The CDR3: CASSPQGVSGNTIYF. The DNA of the CDR3 is TGTGCCAGCTCACCCCAGGGCGTCTCTGGAAACACCATATATTTT. The whole variable domain, remainder taken from reference TRBV18 and TRBJ1-3, is NAGVMQNPRHLVRRRGQEARLRCSPMKGHSHVYWYRQLPEEGLKFMVYLQKENIIDESGMPKERFSAEFPKEGPSILRIQQVVRGDSAAYFCASSPQGVSGNTIYFGEGSWLTVV.

CDR3 in amino acids: CASGSSPTAGIYNEQFF. The CDR3 DNA follows: TGTGCTAGTGGTTCATCTCCGACAGCGGGAATATACAATGAGCAGTTCTTC. V gene TRBV12-5 combines with J gene TRBJ2-1; 7 nucleotides match TRBD2. CDR1 and CDR2 from the germline V gene are LGHNT and FRNRAP. This CDR3 spans 17 amino acids. V lost 4 bases, J lost 4 bases, and 13 bases stayed unmatched.

A remark on this clone: Relative to the germline gene, one junction end is altered; a read error may explain this. The gene calls are TRBV7-7 and TRBJ1-2, with D tentatively TRBD1 (5 bases). Germline V lookup: CDR1 SSHAT, CDR2 FNYEAQ (reference sequence). The CDR3 totals 16 residues. The CDR3 region has the DNA TGTGCTAGCAGCTTAGCGGGGACCGTAACTAACTATGGCTACACCTTC. This gives the protein CASSLAGTVTNYGYTF. The whole variable domain, filled in from reference TRBV7-7 and TRBJ1-2, reads GAGVSQSPRYKVTKRGQDVTLRCDPISSHATLYWYQQALGQGPEFLTYFNYEAQPDKSGLPSDRFSAERPEGSISTLTIQRTEQRDSAMYRCASSLAGTVTNYGYTFGSGTRLTVV.

The rearrangement links TRBV30 to TRBJ1-4; no definite D call. This CDR3 has 14 residues. V gave up 2 bases and J gave up 0 bases, with 7 bases separating them. Germline-derived CDR1 and CDR2 are GTSNPN and SVGIG (reference sequence). The CDR3 reads CAWSTLATNEKLFF. The CDR3 DNA reads as TGTGCCTGGAGTACATTAGCAACTAATGAAAAACTGTTTTTT.

The genes are TRBV14 and TRBJ2-2; a weak D match, TRBD2 (5 bases). Trimming left V 1 base short and J 6 bases short, with 9 bases between. The length of the CDR3 is 14 residues. Germline-derived CDR1 and CDR2 are SGHDN and FVKESK. CDR3 sequence (DNA): TGTGCCAGCAGCCAAGTAGGGCGGGCCGGGGAGCTGTTTTTT. This translates into CASSQVGRAGELFF. The variable domain in full, with the rest retrieved from reference TRBV14 and TRBJ2-2, is EAGVTQFPSHSVIEKGQTVTLRCDPISGHDNLYWYRRVMGKEIKFLLHFVKESKQDESGMPNNRFLAERTGGTYSTLKVQPAELEDSGVYFCASSQVGRAGELFFGEGSRLTVL.

The rearrangement links TRBV7-2 to TRBJ2-5, with 9 bases aligning to TRBD1. V gave up 5 bases and J gave up 4 bases; unmatched junction bases: 8. Germline CDR1 is SGHTA and CDR2 is FQGNSA. This CDR3 has 15 residues. CDR3 sequence reads: CASSANRGRGETQYF. The CDR3 DNA is TGTGCCAGCAGCGCAAACAGGGGGCGAGGAGAGACCCAGTACTTC.

The V and J genes are TRBV28 and TRBJ1-2; 7 positions match TRBD1. The V gene end was trimmed by 7 bases and the J gene end by 3 bases; junction bases not matched to a gene: 8. Germline values: CDR1 MDHEN, CDR2 SYDVKM. The CDR3 runs to 14 residues. The CDR3 DNA reads TGTGCCAGCATACAACCTACAGGGGACTATGGCTACACCTTC. This translates into CASIQPTGDYGYTF.

This clone was detected once. The chain couples TRBV27 to TRBJ2-5, with 10 bases aligning to TRBD1. V was pared by 5 bases and J by 7 bases, with 13 bases of the junction left unmatched. The CDR3 runs 16 residues. Germline-derived CDR1 and CDR2 are MNHEY and SMNVEV (reference sequence). CDR3 nucleotides: TGTGCCAGCAGTCGCACCGGGACAGGGGAAAGGAGGACCCAGTACTTC. This encodes CASSRTGTGERRTQYF.